This T cell receptor beta chain is drawn from a study of blood T cell repertoires in COVID-19. The CDR3 consists of 14 residues. J was trimmed by 10 bases and V by 0 bases; bases with no gene match: 8. Germline V gene lookup returns CDR1 LGHNA and CDR2 YNFKEQ. Only in-frame clones appear in the TCRdb table, and some are missing; sequencing was by immunoSEQ multiplex PCR. The sample consists of 200,000 or so clones, 70% to 90% of them appearing once. The sequence derives from a middle-aged woman with acute COVID-19. The V call is TRBV4-2, the J call TRBJ1-2, with 7 bases that match TRBD1. Material for sequencing was PBMCs or T cells enriched from blood (not recorded which). In nucleotides, the CDR3 is TGTGCCAGCAGCCAAGATTTAGGTGGGACAGCCTACACCTTC. Protein product: CASSQDLGGTAYTF.